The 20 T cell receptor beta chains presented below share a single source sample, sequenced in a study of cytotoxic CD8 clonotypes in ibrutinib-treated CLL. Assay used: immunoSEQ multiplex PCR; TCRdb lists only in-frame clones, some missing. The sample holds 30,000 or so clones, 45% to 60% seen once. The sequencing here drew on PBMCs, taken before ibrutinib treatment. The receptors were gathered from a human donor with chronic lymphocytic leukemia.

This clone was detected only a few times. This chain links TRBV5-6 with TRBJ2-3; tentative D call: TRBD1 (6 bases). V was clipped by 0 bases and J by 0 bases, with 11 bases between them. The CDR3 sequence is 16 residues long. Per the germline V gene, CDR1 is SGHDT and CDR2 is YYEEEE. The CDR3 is CASSLVGGESTDTQYF. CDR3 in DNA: TGTGCCAGCAGCTTGGTAGGGGGAGAGAGCACAGATACGCAGTATTTT. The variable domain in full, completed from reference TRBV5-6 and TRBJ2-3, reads DAGVTQSPTHLIKTRGQQVTLRCSPKSGHDTVSWYQQALGQGPQFIFQYYEEEERQRGNFPDRFSGHQFPNYSSELNVNALLLGDSALYLCASSLVGGESTDTQYFGPGTRLTVL.

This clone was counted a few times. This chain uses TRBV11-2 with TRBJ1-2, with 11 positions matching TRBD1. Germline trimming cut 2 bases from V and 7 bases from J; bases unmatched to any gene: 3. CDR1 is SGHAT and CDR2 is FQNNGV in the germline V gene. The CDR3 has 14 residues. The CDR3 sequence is CASSLRTGGSGYTF. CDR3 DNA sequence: TGTGCCAGCAGCTTACGGACAGGGGGCTCTGGCTACACCTTC.

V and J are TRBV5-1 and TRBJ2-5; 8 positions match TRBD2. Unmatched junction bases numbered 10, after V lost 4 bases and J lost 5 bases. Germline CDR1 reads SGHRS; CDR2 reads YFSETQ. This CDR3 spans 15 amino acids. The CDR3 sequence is CASSPVRPSGETQYF. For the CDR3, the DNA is TGCGCCAGCAGCCCGGTTAGGCCTAGCGGGGAGACCCAGTACTTC.

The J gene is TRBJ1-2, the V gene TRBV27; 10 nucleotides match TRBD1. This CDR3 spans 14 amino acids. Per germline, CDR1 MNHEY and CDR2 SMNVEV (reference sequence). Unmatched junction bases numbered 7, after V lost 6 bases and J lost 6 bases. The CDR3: CASRPGQGIHGYTF. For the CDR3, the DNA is TGTGCCAGCAGACCGGGACAGGGGATTCATGGCTACACCTTC.

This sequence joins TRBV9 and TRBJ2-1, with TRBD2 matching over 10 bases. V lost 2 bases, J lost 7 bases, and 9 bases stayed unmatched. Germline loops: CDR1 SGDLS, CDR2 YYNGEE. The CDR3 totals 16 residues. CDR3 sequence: CASSVRAGGPENEQFF. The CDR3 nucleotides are TGTGCCAGCAGCGTTAGAGCGGGGGGGCCAGAAAATGAGCAGTTCTTC.

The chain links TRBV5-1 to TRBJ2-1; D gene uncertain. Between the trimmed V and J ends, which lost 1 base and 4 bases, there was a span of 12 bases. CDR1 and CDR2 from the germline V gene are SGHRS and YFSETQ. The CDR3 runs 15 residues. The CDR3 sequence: CASSLNVAFYNEQFF. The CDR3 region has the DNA TGCGCCAGCAGCTTGAATGTGGCGTTTTACAATGAGCAGTTCTTC.

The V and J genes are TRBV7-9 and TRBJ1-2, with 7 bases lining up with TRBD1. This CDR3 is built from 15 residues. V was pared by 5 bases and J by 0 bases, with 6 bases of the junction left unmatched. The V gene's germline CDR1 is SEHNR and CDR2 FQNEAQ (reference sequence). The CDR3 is CASSGGDSANYGYTF. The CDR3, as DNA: TGTGCCAGCAGCGGAGGGGACAGCGCTAACTATGGCTACACCTTC.

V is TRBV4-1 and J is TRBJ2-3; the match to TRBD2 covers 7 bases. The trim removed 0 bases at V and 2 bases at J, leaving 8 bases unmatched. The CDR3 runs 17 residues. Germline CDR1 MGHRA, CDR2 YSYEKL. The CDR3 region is CASSQESGSGVTDTQYF. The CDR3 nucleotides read TGCGCCAGCAGCCAAGAGTCCGGCAGCGGGGTCACAGATACGCAGTATTTT.

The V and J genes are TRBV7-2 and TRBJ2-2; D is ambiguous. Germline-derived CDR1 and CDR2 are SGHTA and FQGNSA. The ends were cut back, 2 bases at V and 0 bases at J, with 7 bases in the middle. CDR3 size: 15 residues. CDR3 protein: CASSLTVTNTGELFF. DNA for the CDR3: TGTGCCAGCAGCTTAACGGTCACGAACACCGGGGAGCTGTTTTTT.

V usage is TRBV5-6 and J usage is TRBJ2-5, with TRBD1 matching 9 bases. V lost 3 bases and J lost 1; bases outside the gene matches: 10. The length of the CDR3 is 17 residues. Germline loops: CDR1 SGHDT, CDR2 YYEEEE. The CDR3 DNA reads TGTGCCAGCAGCTCCAACCCGGGGACAGGGAGCCAAGAGACCCAGTACTTC. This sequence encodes CASSSNPGTGSQETQYF.

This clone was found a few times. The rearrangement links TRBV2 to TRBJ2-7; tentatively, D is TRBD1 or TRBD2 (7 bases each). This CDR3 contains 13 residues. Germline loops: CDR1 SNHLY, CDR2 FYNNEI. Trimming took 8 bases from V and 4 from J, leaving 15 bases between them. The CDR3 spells CASGRGGVYEQYF. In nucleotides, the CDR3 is TGTGCCAGCGGCAGGGGGGGTGTATACGAGCAGTACTTC. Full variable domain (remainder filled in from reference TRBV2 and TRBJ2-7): EPEVTQTPSHQVTQMGQEVILRCVPISNHLYFYWYRQILGQKVEFLVSFYNNEISEKSEIFDDQFSVERPDGSNFTLKIRSTKLEDSAMYFCASGRGGVYEQYFGPGTRLTVT.

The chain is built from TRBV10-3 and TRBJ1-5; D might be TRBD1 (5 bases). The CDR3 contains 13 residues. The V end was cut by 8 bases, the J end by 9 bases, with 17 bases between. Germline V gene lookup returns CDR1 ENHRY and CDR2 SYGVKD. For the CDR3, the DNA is TGTGCCATCGGGGACGGAGTGGTAAGGCCCCAGCATTTT. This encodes CAIGDGVVRPQHF.

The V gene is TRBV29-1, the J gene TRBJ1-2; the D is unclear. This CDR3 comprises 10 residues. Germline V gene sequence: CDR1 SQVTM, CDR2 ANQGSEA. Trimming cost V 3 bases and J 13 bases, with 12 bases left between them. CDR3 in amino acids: CSVDPPTGTF. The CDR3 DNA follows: TGCAGCGTTGATCCACCAACGGGCACCTTC.

The chain's CDR3 is CASNDPSYEQYF. The CDR3 coding sequence is TGTGCCAGCAATGACCCCAGCTACGAGCAGTACTTC. The rearrangement links TRBV6-1 to TRBJ2-7; D gene ambiguous. Germline V gene lookup returns CDR1 MNHNS and CDR2 SASEGT. V gave up 7 bases and J gave up 3 bases, with 10 bases separating them. This CDR3 has 12 amino acids.

For the CDR3, the DNA is TGTGCCAGCAGCCCGGGCTTCTTCGCCTACGAGCAGTACTTC. Its protein is CASSPGFFAYEQYF. This chain links TRBV14 with TRBJ2-7; no clear D. The CDR3 totals 14 residues. The germline gives CDR1 SGHDN, CDR2 FVKESK. V lost 4 bases, J lost 2 bases, and 12 bases lay in between.

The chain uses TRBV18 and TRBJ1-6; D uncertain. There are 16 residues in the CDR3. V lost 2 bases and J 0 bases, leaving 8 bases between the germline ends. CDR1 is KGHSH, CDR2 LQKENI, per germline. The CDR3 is CASSPKVSSYNSPLHF. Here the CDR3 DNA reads TGTGCCAGCTCACCAAAGGTGAGCTCCTATAATTCACCCCTCCACTTT.

Here the CDR3 reads CASSDGTEYNEQFF. For the CDR3, the DNA is TGTGCCAGCAGCGACGGGACAGAATACAATGAGCAGTTCTTC. V gene TRBV9 combines with J gene TRBJ2-1; TRBD1 matches at 7 bases. From germline, CDR1 is SGDLS and CDR2 YYNGEE. Trimming removed 3 bases from V and 4 bases from J; junction bases left unmatched: 4. This CDR3 spans 14 amino acids.

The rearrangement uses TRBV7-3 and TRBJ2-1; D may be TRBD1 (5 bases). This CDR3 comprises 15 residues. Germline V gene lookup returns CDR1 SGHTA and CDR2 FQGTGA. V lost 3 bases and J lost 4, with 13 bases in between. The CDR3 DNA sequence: TGTGCCAGCAGCTTTAGACAGACAGATTACAATGAGCAGTTCTTC. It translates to CASSFRQTDYNEQFF.

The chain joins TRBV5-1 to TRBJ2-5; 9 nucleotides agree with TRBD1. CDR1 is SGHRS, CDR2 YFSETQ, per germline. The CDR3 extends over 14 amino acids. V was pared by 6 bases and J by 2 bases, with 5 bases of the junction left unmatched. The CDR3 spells CASTGTGLQETQYF. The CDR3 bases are TGCGCCAGCACCGGGACAGGGTTGCAAGAGACCCAGTACTTC. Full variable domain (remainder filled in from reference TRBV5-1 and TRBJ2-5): KAGVTQTPRYLIKTRGQQVTLSCSPISGHRSVSWYQQTPGQGLQFLFEYFSETQRNKGNFPGRFSGRQFSNSRSEMNVSTLELGDSALYLCASTGTGLQETQYFGPGTRLLVL.

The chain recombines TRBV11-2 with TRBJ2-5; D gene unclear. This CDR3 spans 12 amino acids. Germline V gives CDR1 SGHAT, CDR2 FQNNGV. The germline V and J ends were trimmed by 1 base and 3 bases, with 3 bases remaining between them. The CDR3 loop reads CASSLGKETQYF. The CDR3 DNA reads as TGTGCCAGCAGCTTAGGTAAAGAGACCCAGTACTTC.